This T cell receptor beta chain is drawn from a study of blood T cell repertoires in COVID-19. The germline gives CDR1 MDHEN, CDR2 SYDVKM. The CDR3 runs to 15 residues. Deletions cut 5 bases from V and 7 bases from J, with 17 bases between. Seattle researchers signed up patients amid active infection and tracked them longitudinally. Libraries were prepared by immunoSEQ multiplex PCR; TCRdb keeps only in-frame clonotypes and omits some of them. This table has a few hundred thousand clones, about nine tenths appearing once. This sequence originates from a woman in her twenties or thirties with COVID-19, enrolled during active disease. The V gene is TRBV28, the J gene TRBJ1-4; TRBD1 is a possible D gene (5 bases). Sequenced input: peripheral blood. The CDR3: CASSPRPGSSEKLFF. Here the CDR3 DNA reads TGTGCCAGCAGTCCACGACCAGGGTCTAGTGAAAAACTGTTTTTT. The whole variable domain, filled in from reference TRBV28 and TRBJ1-4, reads DVKVTQSSRYLVKRTGEKVFLECVQDMDHENMFWYRQDPGLGLRLIYFSYDVKMKEKGDIPEGYSVSREKKERFSLILESASTNQTSMYLCASSPRPGSSEKLFFGSGTQLSVL.